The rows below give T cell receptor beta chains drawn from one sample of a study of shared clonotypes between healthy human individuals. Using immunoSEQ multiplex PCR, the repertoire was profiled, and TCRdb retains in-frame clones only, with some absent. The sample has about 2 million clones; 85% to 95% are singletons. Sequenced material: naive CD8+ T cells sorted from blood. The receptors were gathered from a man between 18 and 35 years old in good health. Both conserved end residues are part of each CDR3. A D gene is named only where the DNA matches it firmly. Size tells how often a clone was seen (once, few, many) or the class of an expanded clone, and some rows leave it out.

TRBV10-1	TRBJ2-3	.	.	CASTDFSTDTQYF	TGCGCCAGCACCGACTTTAGCACAGATACGCAGTATTTT
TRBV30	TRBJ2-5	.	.	CAWSVRPGQTWETQYF	TGTGCCTGGAGTGTAAGGCCTGGACAGACCTGGGAGACCCAGTACTTC
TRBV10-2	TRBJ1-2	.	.	CASSESDSHYTF	TGCGCCAGCAGTGAGTCAGACAGCCACTACACCTTC
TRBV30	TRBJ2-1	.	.	CAWSGGVGVGEQFF	TGTGCCTGGAGTGGGGGCGTTGGGGTTGGGGAGCAGTTCTTC
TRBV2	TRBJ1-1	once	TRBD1	CASSVPTTGGILNTEAFF	TGTGCCAGCAGCGTACCAACGACAGGGGGCATCTTGAACACTGAAGCTTTCTTT
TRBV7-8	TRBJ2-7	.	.	CASSRIDTPPEYF	TGTGCCAGCAGCCGAATTGATACACCCCCAGAGTACTTC
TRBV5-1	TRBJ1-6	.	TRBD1	CASGYGTVNSPLHF	TGCGCCAGCGGATACGGGACAGTTAATTCACCCCTCCACTTT
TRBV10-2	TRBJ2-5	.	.	CASSESDPSVPETQYF	TGCGCCAGCAGTGAGTCGGATCCGTCGGTACCGGAGACCCAGTACTTC
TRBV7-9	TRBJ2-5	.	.	CASSLFTGGGQETQYF	TGTGCCAGCAGCTTATTTACAGGCGGTGGCCAAGAGACCCAGTACTTC
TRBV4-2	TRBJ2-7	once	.	CASSQDLGQGAYEQYF	TGTGCCAGCAGCCAAGATCTAGGGCAGGGCGCCTACGAGCAGTACTTC
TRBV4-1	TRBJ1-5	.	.	CASSQWEGGNQPQHF	TGCGCCAGCAGCCAATGGGAAGGGGGCAATCAGCCCCAGCATTTT
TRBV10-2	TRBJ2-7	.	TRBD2	CASSGLAGEYSSYEQYF	TGCGCCAGCAGTGGTCTTGCGGGAGAATATAGCTCCTACGAGCAGTACTTC
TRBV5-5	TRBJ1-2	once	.	CASSLNQEGANYGYTF	TGTGCCAGCAGCTTGAACCAGGAAGGGGCTAACTATGGCTACACCTTC